Following are 28 T cell receptor beta chains from one sample sequenced in a study of cytomegalovirus exposure and HLA in healthy donors. With 60 Vbeta and 13 Jbeta primers, the PCR was carried out. Data came from immunoSEQ multiplex PCR; TCRdb stores just in-frame clones and leaves some out. Here the sample spans 140,000 to 150,000 clones, about 75% being singletons. The source material was PBMCs. These receptors came from a man aged 60 to 75 in good health and CMV-seronegative.

V usage is TRBV7-2 and J usage is TRBJ1-5, with 10 bases lining up with TRBD1. Germline V gene lookup returns CDR1 SGHTA and CDR2 FQGNSA. Trimming took 5 bases from V and 5 from J; bases not matched to a gene: 3. This CDR3 spans 14 amino acids. Written as DNA, the CDR3 is TGTGCCAGCAGCCTGACAGGGGGCGATCAGCCCCAGCATTTT. Translated: CASSLTGGDQPQHF.

V usage is TRBV5-1 and J usage is TRBJ1-3, with D unclear. The CDR3 consists of 14 residues. Deletions cut 1 base from V and 4 bases from J, with 9 bases between. Per germline, CDR1 SGHRS and CDR2 YFSETQ. The CDR3 is CASSLSTEGNTIYF. The CDR3 bases are TGCGCCAGCAGCTTGAGCACAGAAGGAAACACCATATATTTT.

This clone was recorded only once. The gene calls are TRBV9 and TRBJ2-4; the match to TRBD1 covers 8 bases. Germline CDR1 reads SGDLS; CDR2 reads YYNGEE. This CDR3 is 17 amino acids long. V lost 0 bases to trimming and J lost 4 bases; unmatched junction nucleotides: 9. The CDR3 coding sequence is TGTGCCAGCAGCGTAGCGGGAGCAGGGGGCAGGAAAAACATTCAGTACTTC. It specifies CASSVAGAGGRKNIQYF. The whole variable domain, remainder taken from reference TRBV9 and TRBJ2-4, is DSGVTQTPKHLITATGQRVTLRCSPRSGDLSVYWYQQSLDQGLQFLIQYYNGEERAKGNILERFSAQQFPDLHSELNLSSLELGDSALYFCASSVAGAGGRKNIQYFGAGTRLSVL.

The gene calls are TRBV30 and TRBJ1-2; D is possibly TRBD1 (5 bases). CDR3 size: 12 residues. Trimming removed 3 bases at V and 5 bases at J, with 10 bases between. CDR1 is GTSNPN and CDR2 is SVGIG in the germline V gene (reference sequence). The CDR3 DNA reads as TGTGCCTGGAGCAGGGTTTTGTATGGCTACACCTTC. This codes for CAWSRVLYGYTF.

V usage is TRBV14 and J usage is TRBJ2-7, with a weak D call TRBD2 (5 bases). Germline lookup yields CDR1 SGHDN and CDR2 FVKESK. The CDR3 runs to 12 residues. The V and J ends lost 7 bases and 1 base respectively, with 8 bases between them. The CDR3 reads CASNGESYEQYF. In nucleotides, the CDR3 is TGTGCCAGCAACGGGGAGTCCTACGAGCAGTACTTC.

Concerning this clone: Mismatch with germline at one junction end may stem from a read error. This chain uses TRBV7-9 with TRBJ1-5; tentatively, D is TRBD1 (5 bases). Germline V lookup: CDR1 SEHNR, CDR2 FQNEAQ (reference sequence). This CDR3 region has 12 residues. The DNA of the CDR3 is TGTTCCAGCGGAGGGGTCAATCAGCCCCAGCATTTT. It specifies CSSGGVNQPQHF.

This clone was detected only a few times. The chain recombines TRBV7-8 with TRBJ2-2; TRBD2 aligns across 10 bases. Unmatched junction bases numbered 11, after V lost 5 bases and J lost 5 bases. This CDR3 has 17 amino acids. CDR1 and CDR2 (germline): SGHVS, FQNEAQ. The CDR3 sequence: CASSPRLAGTVTGELFF. DNA for the CDR3: TGTGCCAGCAGCCCGAGACTAGCGGGTACGGTTACCGGGGAGCTGTTTTTT.

This clone was recorded only once. The chain carries TRBV28 and TRBJ1-1; D might be TRBD1 (6 bases). The CDR3 runs 15 residues. Trimming stripped 1 base from V and 1 base from J, with 10 bases between. CDR1 is MDHEN and CDR2 is SYDVKM in the germline V gene. CDR3 in amino acids: CASSLFQGGNTEAFF. DNA for the CDR3: TGTGCCAGCAGTTTATTCCAAGGGGGGAACACTGAAGCTTTCTTT.

This rearrangement joins TRBV27 to TRBJ2-7; a weak D match, TRBD2 (5 bases). The germline V and J ends were trimmed by 2 bases and 4 bases, with 9 bases remaining between them. The germline gives CDR1 MNHEY, CDR2 SMNVEV (reference sequence). The CDR3 totals 13 residues. The CDR3 nucleotides read TGTGCCAGCAGTTTACAGACGGGATACGAGCAGTACTTC. Translating gives CASSLQTGYEQYF.

In its sample, this clone was seen a few times. The chain joins TRBV7-9 to TRBJ2-3; 7 bases are a match to TRBD2. The CDR3 loop spans 14 amino acids. The V and J ends lost 5 bases and 4 bases, in that order; junction bases with no gene match: 6. Germline V gene sequence: CDR1 SEHNR, CDR2 FQNEAQ (reference sequence). CDR3 nucleotides: TGTGCCAGCAGCCCTACTAGCGCTTCAGATACGCAGTATTTT. It codes for CASSPTSASDTQYF.

The chain is built from TRBV21-1 and TRBJ2-5; the tabulated D call, TRBD1, remains unverified against the DNA. TRBV21-1 constitutes a pseudogene. The CDR3 has 17 amino acids. CDR3 coding DNA: TGTGCCAGCAGCCACGCCATAAGGACAGGGGGTCAAGAGACCCAGTACTTC. Translation: CASSHAIRTGGQETQYF.

This chain connects TRBV6-5 to TRBJ2-2; D unresolved. This CDR3 region has 15 residues. Germline V CDR1 and CDR2: MNHEY, SVGAGI. Between the trimmed V and J ends, which lost 2 bases and 0 bases, there was a span of 7 bases. The CDR3 reads CASSYEHSNTGELFF. In DNA, the CDR3 is TGTGCCAGCAGTTACGAACATTCGAACACCGGGGAGCTGTTTTTT.

The rearrangement uses TRBV7-2 and TRBJ1-5; no clear D gene. V shed 2 bases and J shed 4 bases, with 9 bases lying between them. This CDR3 contains 14 residues. The V gene's germline CDR1 is SGHTA and CDR2 FQGNSA. The CDR3 spells CASSLNVRNQPQHF. DNA for the CDR3: TGTGCCAGCAGCTTAAATGTTCGGAATCAGCCCCAGCATTTT.

This rearrangement joins TRBV4-2 to TRBJ2-7, with D possibly matching TRBD2 (5 bases). Germline CDR1 is LGHNA and CDR2 is YNFKEQ. The V end lost 5 bases, the J end lost 7 bases, and 6 bases lay between the germline ends. The CDR3 sequence is 10 residues long. The CDR3 reads CASSSGEQYF. CDR3 sequence (DNA): TGTGCCAGCAGCTCGGGGGAGCAGTACTTC.

This clone was observed once. This chain connects TRBV5-8 to TRBJ1-4; a weak D match, TRBD1 (5 bases). Between the trimmed V and J ends, which lost 0 bases and 1 base, there was a span of 10 bases. This CDR3 contains 16 residues. Germline assignment: CDR1 SGHTS and CDR2 YDEGEE. CDR3 sequence: CASSLGQGGTNEKLFF. CDR3 nucleotide sequence: TGTGCCAGCAGCTTGGGGCAGGGCGGAACTAATGAAAAACTGTTTTTT.

The V gene is TRBV15, the J gene TRBJ2-1; 9 nucleotides match TRBD2. From germline, CDR1 is LNHNV and CDR2 YYDKDF (reference sequence). Trimming at V came to 1 base and at J to 4 bases, leaving 2 bases not matched to a gene. The CDR3 runs 15 residues. For the CDR3, the DNA is TGTGCCACCAGCAGAGGGGCGGGAGGGTACAATGAGCAGTTCTTC. Translation gives CATSRGAGGYNEQFF. Looking up the rest from reference TRBV15 and TRBJ2-1 gives the full variable domain: DAMVIQNPRYQVTQFGKPVTLSCSQTLNHNVMYWYQQKSSQAPKLLFHYYDKDFNNEADTPDNFQSRRPNTSFCFLDIRSPGLGDTAMYLCATSRGAGGYNEQFFGPGTRLTVL.

This clone appeared a few times. The V and J genes are TRBV28 and TRBJ2-1; no definite D call. This CDR3 is 16 amino acids long. The germline V gene has CDR1 MDHEN and CDR2 SYDVKM. V lost 4 bases and J 0 bases, leaving 13 bases between the germline ends. DNA for the CDR3: TGTGCCAGCAGTTACTCATTGCCAATCTCCTACAATGAGCAGTTCTTC. Its protein product is CASSYSLPISYNEQFF.

This clone appeared a few times. The chain has TRBV30 and TRBJ2-3; 11 nucleotides align to TRBD2. The V gene end was trimmed by 1 base and the J gene end by 0 bases; junction bases not matched to a gene: 0. Germline V gene sequence: CDR1 GTSNPN, CDR2 SVGIG (reference sequence). CDR3 length: 15 residues. CDR3 loop: CAWSGTSGSTDTQYF. Here the CDR3 DNA reads TGTGCCTGGAGTGGGACTAGCGGGAGCACAGATACGCAGTATTTT.

The chain has TRBV2 and TRBJ2-7; TRBD1 aligns across 11 bases. The CDR3 has 15 residues. Trimming at V came to 7 bases and at J to 7 bases, leaving 12 bases not matched to a gene. Germline CDR1 and CDR2: SNHLY and FYNNEI. DNA for the CDR3: TGTGCCAGCAACACTCCGGGACAGGGGGTAAGAGAGCAGTACTTC. Translation: CASNTPGQGVREQYF. Supplemented by reference TRBV2 and TRBJ2-7, the full variable domain reads EPEVTQTPSHQVTQMGQEVILRCVPISNHLYFYWYRQILGQKVEFLVSFYNNEISEKSEIFDDQFSVERPDGSNFTLKIRSTKLEDSAMYFCASNTPGQGVREQYFGPGTRLTVT.

A few counts support this clone. The chain has TRBV19 and TRBJ2-7; 9 bases are a match to TRBD1. The CDR3 is made up of 15 amino acids. Germline V gene sequence: CDR1 LNHDA, CDR2 SQIVND (reference sequence). The V segment lost 1 base and the J segment 2 bases; nucleotides outside the gene matches: 3. The CDR3 DNA is TGTGCCAGTAGTATAGGACAGGGGGGGCCCTACGAGCAGTACTTC. Amino acid sequence: CASSIGQGGPYEQYF.

The gene calls are TRBV5-6 and TRBJ1-1, with unresolved D. CDR3 size: 17 residues. Germline CDR1 reads SGHDT; CDR2 reads YYEEEE. V was clipped by 4 bases and J by 0 bases, with 19 bases between them. CDR3 sequence reads: CASSPLGVGGLNTEAFF. The CDR3 DNA is TGTGCCAGCAGCCCCCTTGGCGTAGGCGGGTTGAACACTGAAGCTTTCTTT.

The V call is TRBV7-3, the J call TRBJ1-1, with 7 bases fitting TRBD1. The CDR3 runs to 16 residues. The V and J ends lost 6 bases and 4 bases, in that order; junction bases with no gene match: 14. Germline V gene sequence: CDR1 SGHTA, CDR2 FQGTGA. In DNA, the CDR3 is TGTGCCAGCAGTCAACGTACAGGGGCCACGAGCACTGAAGCTTTCTTT. Its translation: CASSQRTGATSTEAFF.

The rearrangement joins TRBV10-2 to TRBJ2-3, with 7 bases identical to TRBD2. Germline values: CDR1 WSHSY, CDR2 SAAADI. The V gene end was trimmed by 10 bases and the J gene end by 3 bases; junction bases not matched to a gene: 10. This CDR3 spans 14 amino acids. In DNA, the CDR3 is TGCGCCACAGCGGTTGGCGGGAGAACAGATACGCAGTATTTT. It specifies CATAVGGRTDTQYF.

The chain couples TRBV7-8 to TRBJ1-3, with no clear D. V gave up 4 bases and J gave up 4 bases, with 14 bases separating them. Germline CDR1 SGHVS, CDR2 FQNEAQ. The CDR3 covers 15 residues. The CDR3 here is CASSSMTTPGNTIYF. The CDR3, as DNA: TGTGCCAGCAGCTCGATGACAACGCCCGGAAACACCATATATTTT. Drawing the rest from reference TRBV7-8 and TRBJ1-3, the complete variable domain is GAGVSQSPRYKVAKRGQDVALRCDPISGHVSLFWYQQALGQGPEFLTYFQNEAQLDKSGLPSDRFFAERPEGSVSTLKIQRTQQEDSAVYLCASSSMTTPGNTIYFGEGSWLTVV.

This sequence joins TRBV6-1 and TRBJ2-7; D possibly corresponds to TRBD1 (6 bases). The CDR3 sequence is 14 residues long. V shed 3 bases and J shed 2 bases, with 11 bases lying between them. In germline, CDR1 is MNHNS, CDR2 SASEGT. CDR3 amino acids: CASSDRDKTYEQYF. Written as DNA, the CDR3 is TGTGCCAGCAGTGATAGGGACAAAACCTACGAGCAGTACTTC.

The rearrangement links TRBV6-7 to TRBJ2-4, with no clear D. TRBV6-7 is reported as an ORF; its role is uncertain. Trimming left V 0 bases short and J 12 bases short, with 18 bases between. This CDR3 is 15 amino acids long. CDR3: CASSYSICLRHAQYF. The DNA of the CDR3 is TGTGCCAGCAGTTACTCGATTTGCCTCAGACACGCTCAGTACTTC.

This rearrangement joins TRBV5-1 to TRBJ2-3, with 7 bases identical to TRBD2. Per germline, CDR1 SGHRS and CDR2 YFSETQ. The trim removed 3 bases at V and 6 bases at J, leaving 7 bases unmatched. The length of the CDR3 is 14 residues. This CDR3 reads CASSSGGGTDTQYF. CDR3 nucleotides: TGCGCCAGCAGCTCTGGGGGGGGTACCGATACGCAGTATTTT.

The V call is TRBV28, the J call TRBJ1-3; 8 positions agree with TRBD1. Germline values: CDR1 MDHEN, CDR2 SYDVKM. CDR3 length: 17 residues. The J segment lost 0 bases and the V segment lost 1 base, leaving 5 bases of the junction unmatched. CDR3 in DNA: TGTGCCAGCAGTTTATCAGGGGGCCTCTTCTCTGGAAACACCATATATTTT. Translation gives CASSLSGGLFSGNTIYF.